This T cell receptor beta chain is drawn from a study of PD-1 blockade in classical Hodgkin lymphoma. Study-wide context: Nivolumab dosed at 3 mg/kg went to patients intravenously every 2 weeks.

Study-wide results and caveats: For complete responders, baseline diversity was comparable to that of newly diagnosed patients. Only CD4+ TCR diversity, not CD8+, had risen significantly by C4D1.

Germline V gene sequence: CDR1 SQVTM, CDR2 ANQGSEA. V shed 2 bases, J shed 5 bases, and the junction held 2 bases outside the gene matches. The CDR3 runs to 13 residues. On this clone itself: Its antigen is as yet unknown.

All patients relapsed after autologous stem cell transplantation, and brentuximab vedotin exposure varied. The protocol was immunoSEQ multiplex PCR, while the TCRdb copy is restricted to in-frame clones and leaves out a portion. The data show approximately 43,000 clones, roughly nine tenths seen once. This TCR was sampled from a human donor with classical Hodgkin lymphoma. V usage is TRBV29-1 and J usage is TRBJ2-7; 11 nucleotides agree with TRBD1. The input for sequencing was peripheral blood mononuclear cells (PBMCs), taken before the second cycle of nivolumab. CDR3 residues: CSVERTGGNEQYF. CDR3 DNA sequence: TGCAGCGTTGAAAGGACAGGGGGCAACGAGCAGTACTTC.